This T cell receptor beta chain was recorded in a study of blood T cell repertoires in COVID-19. The junction had 10 bases not matched to a gene; V was cut back by 1 base and J by 3 bases. CDR1 KGHSH and CDR2 LQKENI come from the germline V gene. The CDR3 totals 19 residues. Per the original data handling: Counts of nucleated cells, estimated from reference gene primer amplification, were obtained. Sequenced by immunoSEQ multiplex PCR; TCRdb stores in-frame clones only, minus some. V and J calls and clone size are as listed in that table; D and trimming were resolved from the DNA. Counted here are a few hundred thousand clones, more than 65% occurring once; the ten biggest clones make up 3.1%.

The sequence derives from a woman aged 18-29 years with acute or convalescent COVID-19. Sequencing was carried out using peripheral blood. The chain uses TRBV18 and TRBJ2-7, with 15 bases identical to TRBD2. The CDR3, as DNA: TGTGCCAGCTCACCACGGACTCCGGGACTAGCGGGAGGCCTCTACGAGCAGTACTTC. Its translation is CASSPRTPGLAGGLYEQYF.